Below are 17 T cell receptor beta chains sequenced from a single sample in a study of shared clonotypes between healthy human individuals (dated by TCRdb to about 2020). CD8 naive samples were obtained by positive selection for CCR7 among CD45RO-negative cells, yielding a CD45RA+CCR7+ population from which TemRA cells were excluded. The method behind the library was the immunoSEQ multiplex PCR assay. Sourced from immuneACCESS, this table was stored by TCRdb with only in-frame sequences that have V and J called. A share of the clones is absent; for the studies checked, an unresolved V gene accounts for under half, and the remainder has no known explanation. The sample table shows 630,000 or so clones, and roughly 98% are seen once. The top ten hold less than 0.35% of the sample. Sample: naive CD8+ T cells sorted from blood. In light of the paper, this sample's cell subset or site label describes: CD45RA+CCR7+. These receptors all stem from a man aged 25 to 40 in good health.

J is TRBJ1-1 and V is TRBV2, with 8 bases matching TRBD1. Losses at the gene ends were 11 bases for V and 0 bases for J; bases not matched to a gene: 20. Germline values: CDR1 SNHLY, CDR2 FYNNEI. There are 18 residues in the CDR3. The CDR3 DNA sequence: TGTGCCTGCCACCCTTTGAGGACAGGGAATTTTATGAACACTGAAGCTTTCTTT. Encoded protein: CACHPLRTGNFMNTEAFF.

Comments on this clone: One end of the junction varies from germline; a read error may be responsible. This rearrangement joins TRBV7-7 to TRBJ2-5, with 12 bases identical to TRBD2. Germline CDR1 is SSHAT and CDR2 is FNYEAQ (reference sequence). The CDR3 is 17 residues long. The CDR3 here is CASSSIVGLAGPETQYF. The CDR3 DNA sequence: TGTGCTAGCAGCTCCATAGTAGGACTAGCGGGACCGGAGACCCAGTACTTC.

The chain uses TRBV27 and TRBJ2-2; TRBD1 or TRBD2 may be the D gene (6 bases each). Germline V gives CDR1 MNHEY, CDR2 SMNVEV (reference sequence). Trimming took off 5 bases at V and 6 bases at J, with 13 bases between the two ends. The CDR3 length is 14 residues. Written as DNA, the CDR3 is TGTGCCAGCAGTATGGGGGGCATATCCGGGGAGCTGTTTTTT. Translating gives CASSMGGISGELFF.

The V and J genes are TRBV4-1 and TRBJ2-2; D is uncertain. Germline V gives CDR1 MGHRA, CDR2 YSYEKL. The V gene lost 1 base and the J gene lost 3 bases, with 9 bases spanning the gap. The CDR3 runs to 15 residues. The CDR3 loop is CASSQGPRYTGELFF. CDR3 sequence (DNA): TGCGCCAGCAGCCAAGGACCCAGGTACACCGGGGAGCTGTTTTTT.

The chain combines TRBV5-6 with TRBJ1-2; a possible D gene is TRBD1 (5 bases). CDR1 is SGHDT and CDR2 is YYEEEE in the germline V gene. This CDR3 contains 18 residues. V gave up 4 bases and J gave up 4 bases, with 26 bases separating them. The chain's CDR3 is CASSSLVNSGTAIYGYTF. Written as DNA, the CDR3 is TGTGCCAGCAGCAGCTTGGTAAACTCCGGGACTGCGATCTATGGCTACACCTTC.

Comments on this clone: Other DNA sequences in the same sample also yield this CDR3. The chain carries TRBV11-2 and TRBJ2-7, with TRBD2 as a possible D gene (6 bases). V lost 0 bases to trimming and J lost 0 bases, with 9 bases between them. Germline CDR1 is SGHAT and CDR2 is FQNNGV. This CDR3 is built from 15 residues. The CDR3 DNA reads TGTGCCAGCAGCTTAGAATTAGCGGCCTCCTACGAGCAGTACTTC. Residues: CASSLELAASYEQYF.

The chain employs TRBV18 and TRBJ2-7; 12 nucleotides align to TRBD1. CDR3 length: 18 residues. Germline V CDR1 and CDR2: KGHSH, LQKENI. V was pared by 2 bases and J by 5 bases, with 13 bases of the junction left unmatched. The CDR3 loop is CASSPTGTGGAFFNEQYF. CDR3 in DNA: TGTGCCAGCTCACCAACCGGGACAGGGGGCGCGTTTTTCAACGAGCAGTACTTC.

This rearrangement joins TRBV11-2 to TRBJ2-3; D ambiguous. CDR1 and CDR2 (germline): SGHAT, FQNNGV. V lost 8 bases and J 7 bases, leaving 13 bases between the germline ends. The CDR3 runs 12 residues. Here the CDR3 reads CASRISENTQYF. In DNA, the CDR3 is TGTGCCAGCCGGATCAGCGAGAATACGCAGTATTTT.

This chain joins TRBV30 and TRBJ2-5; a possible D gene is TRBD2 (6 bases). There are 15 residues in the CDR3. Germline-derived CDR1 and CDR2 are GTSNPN and SVGIG (reference sequence). Trimming left V 2 bases short and J 0 bases short, with 13 bases between. The CDR3 region has the DNA TGTGCCTGGAGTCGGCTCGGACTAAACCAAGAGACCCAGTACTTC. Translating gives CAWSRLGLNQETQYF.

This chain connects TRBV5-1 to TRBJ2-7; 9 positions agree with TRBD2. This CDR3 region has 15 residues. The trim removed 2 bases at V and 1 base at J, leaving 4 bases unmatched. CDR1 and CDR2 (germline): SGHRS, YFSETQ. The CDR3 reads CASSFGLAGSYEQYF. CDR3 DNA: TGCGCCAGCAGCTTTGGGCTAGCGGGATCCTACGAGCAGTACTTC.

The chain couples TRBV10-3 to TRBJ1-1, with 8 positions matching TRBD1. The CDR3 totals 14 residues. Trimming at V came to 8 bases and at J to 0 bases, leaving 5 bases not matched to a gene. Germline V lookup: CDR1 ENHRY, CDR2 SYGVKD. The CDR3 spells CAIGTTGVNTEAFF. CDR3 coding DNA: TGTGCCATCGGTACGACAGGGGTGAACACTGAAGCTTTCTTT.

This clone was seen once. The chain recombines TRBV6-6 with TRBJ2-3, with TRBD2 matching over 7 bases. There are 15 residues in the CDR3. The V and J ends lost 7 bases and 2 bases, in that order; junction bases with no gene match: 9. Germline V gene lookup returns CDR1 MNHNY and CDR2 SVGAGI (reference sequence). The CDR3 region is CASTQSGDNTDTQYF. For the CDR3, the DNA is TGTGCCAGCACCCAGAGCGGGGATAACACAGATACGCAGTATTTT.

V gene TRBV4-3 combines with J gene TRBJ2-7, with D perhaps assigned TRBD1 or TRBD2 (5 bases each). CDR3 length equals 15 residues. The germline V and J ends were trimmed by 5 bases and 0 bases, with 14 bases remaining between them. Germline V lookup: CDR1 LGHNA, CDR2 YSLEER. The CDR3 nucleotides read TGCGCCAGCAGCTCCGTCCGGGGCCCCTCCTACGAGCAGTACTTC. It yields the protein CASSSVRGPSYEQYF.

This sequence joins TRBV10-2 and TRBJ1-1; 9 bases map to TRBD1. This CDR3 is 13 amino acids long. After removal of 6 bases from V and 3 bases from J, the junction contained 2 bases not matched to a gene. Germline values: CDR1 WSHSY, CDR2 SAAADI. DNA of the CDR3: TGCGCCAGCAGGACAGGGGGGGACACTGAAGCTTTCTTT. It is translated as CASRTGGDTEAFF.

The chain combines TRBV27 with TRBJ2-7; no clear D gene. This CDR3 comprises 11 residues. V was cut by 7 bases and J by 3 bases, with 7 bases left in between. The germline CDR1 and CDR2 sequences are MNHEY and SMNVEV (reference sequence). CDR3 residues: CASTDGYEQYF. In nucleotides, the CDR3 is TGTGCCAGCACCGACGGCTACGAGCAGTACTTC.

This clone was seen only a few times. The rearrangement joins TRBV29-1 to TRBJ1-2, with 8 bases lining up with TRBD1. Trimming removed 6 bases from V and 4 bases from J; junction bases left unmatched: 10. Germline loops: CDR1 SQVTM, CDR2 ANQGSEA. The CDR3 is made up of 14 amino acids. CDR3 DNA sequence: TGCAGCGTAGCCGGACAGGGAGGTCCCTATGGCTACACCTTC. This translates into CSVAGQGGPYGYTF.

The genes are TRBV29-1 and TRBJ1-2; TRBD1 matches 7 bases. V lost 0 bases and J lost 4; bases outside the gene matches: 11. The germline V gene has CDR1 SQVTM and CDR2 ANQGSEA. This CDR3 is 16 amino acids long. CDR3 sequence reads: CSVEDPSTGDFYGYTF. As DNA, the CDR3 is TGCAGCGTTGAAGATCCCTCAACAGGGGATTTCTATGGCTACACCTTC.